This TCR beta chain was found in a study of T cells in Graves' hyperthyroidism and ophthalmopathy. Study-level background: Upon initial diagnosis and before any treatment, peripheral blood was collected.

TCR beta CDR3 regions were amplified from RNA. HTBI primers were the set used in a first-round RT-PCR of the TCR CDR3. Each CDR3 protein gets one entry after TCRdb re-called the multiplex PCR reads with MiXCR. Here the sample spans some 560,000 distinct CDR3 sequences, approximately 14% being singletons. Study outcomes and limitations: A model built on 13 V-J features separated ophthalmopathy from stable hyperthyroidism.

This CDR3 is 16 amino acids long. The junction had 12 bases not matched to a gene; V was cut back by 5 bases and J by 5 bases. Germline CDR1 and CDR2: LGHNT and FRNRAP. Clinical symptoms, serum thyroxine, TRAb, thyroid ultrasound and orbital computed tomography informed diagnoses. This clonotype was detected only a few times. No antigen is known for it. The specimen sequenced was blood. The receptor was isolated from a woman aged 25 to 39 with Graves' hyperthyroidism. The rearrangement links TRBV12-5 to TRBJ1-5; 7 bases agree with TRBD1. The CDR3: CASGIGTVGLHQPQHF. CDR3 DNA: TGTGCTAGTGGTATAGGGACAGTCGGGCTCCATCAGCCCCAGCATTTT.